Listed here is a single T cell receptor beta chain. Seattle cases were enrolled at active infection and followed longitudinally. This specimen comes from a study of blood T cell repertoires in COVID-19. Study details: From T cells, B-cell-depleted T cells, or PBMCs came the material, which was cDNA or gDNA.

The germline V gene encodes CDR1 SNHLY and CDR2 FYNNEI. Deletions cut 0 bases from V and 10 bases from J, with 16 bases between. The CDR3 consists of 15 residues. Measured with immunoSEQ multiplex PCR; TCRdb has only the in-frame clones, and not every one. The data show approximately 120,000 clones, with roughly 72% seen just once and 6% held by the top ten. The source material was peripheral blood. The chain couples TRBV2 to TRBJ1-3; unclear D gene. The sequence was obtained from an elderly man with COVID-19, enrolled during active disease. CDR3 region: CASSEALSGFRTIYF. The DNA for the CDR3 is TGTGCCAGCAGTGAAGCGCTTTCGGGGTTCAGGACCATATATTTT.